The 32 T cell receptor beta chains listed next were all sequenced from one sample in a study of early stage breast cancer tumors (TCRdb year 2017). Receptor libraries were prepared by the immunoSEQ multiplex PCR assay. TCRdb re-hosts the immuneACCESS table, in-frame sequences only. Its copies lack some clones; in the studies checked, an unresolved V gene accounts for under half of them, and the cause for the rest is not known. Recorded for this sample are some 36,000 clones; 65% to 75% of them occurred a single time. The top ten hold roughly 6.1% of the sample. Sequences were obtained from blood. The receptors here all came from a person aged 60 to 70 with breast cancer.

A few counts support this clone. The chain carries TRBV11-2 and TRBJ1-1; no clear D. This CDR3 contains 14 residues. With 5 bases removed from V and 11 bases from J, the gap between germline ends came to 21 bases. Germline CDR1 is SGHAT and CDR2 is FQNNGV. The CDR3 nucleotides read TGTGCCAGCAGCCCCCCCTCGTTCGGTGCTCAGGCTTTCTTT. This sequence encodes CASSPPSFGAQAFF. The whole variable domain, remainder taken from reference TRBV11-2 and TRBJ1-1, is EAGVAQSPRYKIIEKRQSVAFWCNPISGHATLYWYQQILGQGPKLLIQFQNNGVVDDSQLPKDRFSAERLKGVDSTLKIQPAKLEDSAVYLCASSPPSFGAQAFFGQGTRLTVV.

CDR3 loop: CASSKLADLNTGELFF. CDR3 coding DNA: TGTGCCAGCAGTAAATTAGCGGACCTGAACACCGGGGAGCTGTTTTTT. The V call is TRBV2, the J call TRBJ2-2, with D possibly TRBD2 on 6 matching bases. V lost 5 bases to trimming and J lost 1 base, with 14 bases between them. CDR3 length: 16 residues. The germline V gene encodes CDR1 SNHLY and CDR2 FYNNEI.

This chain links TRBV6-1 with TRBJ2-1, with TRBD2 matching 10 bases. The germline CDR1 and CDR2 sequences are MNHNS and SASEGT. V gave up 11 bases and J gave up 4 bases; unmatched junction bases: 8. The CDR3 consists of 14 residues. The CDR3 sequence: CAGRTSGLYNEQFF. CDR3 nucleotides: TGTGCCGGGAGGACTAGCGGTTTGTACAATGAGCAGTTCTTC.

J is TRBJ2-6 and V is TRBV2; a weak D match, TRBD1 (6 bases). CDR3 length: 18 amino acids. CDR1 is SNHLY, CDR2 FYNNEI, per germline. V lost 7 bases and J 0 bases, leaving 19 bases between the germline ends. In nucleotides, the CDR3 is TGTGCCAGCATCGAGGGGCGTAAAGGGGGCTCTGGGGCCAACGTCCTGACTTTC. Translating gives CASIEGRKGGSGANVLTF.

V and J are TRBV6-1 and TRBJ2-1, with TRBD2 matching 7 bases. Trimming cost V 3 bases and J 4 bases; bases outside gene matches: 9. The length of the CDR3 is 16 residues. Germline-derived CDR1 and CDR2 are MNHNS and SASEGT. The CDR3 region is CASSDFSGPFYNEQFF. The CDR3 DNA follows: TGTGCCAGCAGTGATTTTAGCGGGCCGTTTTACAATGAGCAGTTCTTC.

The chain uses TRBV2 and TRBJ1-2; the match to TRBD1 covers 9 bases. CDR1 SNHLY and CDR2 FYNNEI come from the germline V gene. The V gene end was trimmed by 6 bases and the J gene end by 2 bases; junction bases not matched to a gene: 10. This CDR3 region has 16 residues. The CDR3 spells CASRGGQGTMNYGYTF. The CDR3 DNA is TGTGCCAGCAGGGGTGGACAGGGGACGATGAACTATGGCTACACCTTC.

The chain uses TRBV4-2 and TRBJ2-3, with 9 bases identical to TRBD2. CDR1 and CDR2 (germline): LGHNA, YNFKEQ. V lost 3 bases and J lost 5; bases outside the gene matches: 12. The CDR3 is 17 residues long. In nucleotides, the CDR3 is TGTGCCAGCAGCCACCCCCTAGCGGGGACCTACTTAGATACGCAGTATTTT. Translation gives CASSHPLAGTYLDTQYF.

The V call is TRBV14, the J call TRBJ2-7, with TRBD1 matching over 11 bases. V trimming: 6 bases; J trimming: 5 bases; junction bases outside the gene matches: 3. This CDR3 region has 13 residues. The germline gives CDR1 SGHDN, CDR2 FVKESK. The CDR3 bases are TGTGCCAGCAGGGACAGGGGGCGGGACGAGCAGTACTTC. Translation: CASRDRGRDEQYF.

The chain employs TRBV28 and TRBJ1-1; no clear D. This CDR3 has 13 residues. Germline V CDR1 and CDR2: MDHEN, SYDVKM. V lost 5 bases and J 3 bases, leaving 10 bases between the germline ends. The CDR3 sequence is CASSPKLYTEAFF. CDR3 bases: TGTGCCAGCAGTCCTAAACTATACACTGAAGCTTTCTTT.

The rearrangement links TRBV6-5 to TRBJ1-1; the D is unclear. The length of the CDR3 is 13 residues. The V end lost 6 bases, the J end lost 1 base, and 9 bases lay between the germline ends. The germline V gene encodes CDR1 MNHEY and CDR2 SVGAGI. CDR3 DNA sequence: TGTGCCAGCAGAGTACAGCCGAACACTGAAGCTTTCTTT. The encoded protein is CASRVQPNTEAFF.

The J gene is TRBJ2-7, the V gene TRBV11-2; 8 bases are a match to TRBD1. The CDR3 consists of 14 residues. Germline values: CDR1 SGHAT, CDR2 FQNNGV. V was pared by 4 bases and J by 6 bases, with 8 bases of the junction left unmatched. The CDR3 here is CASSSNEDRGEQYF. The DNA of the CDR3 is TGTGCCAGCAGCTCTAATGAAGACAGGGGCGAGCAGTACTTC.

V and J are TRBV7-8 and TRBJ1-1; the D is unclear. This CDR3 is 15 amino acids long. The germline gives CDR1 SGHVS, CDR2 FQNEAQ. Between the trimmed V and J ends, which lost 5 bases and 1 base, there was a span of 14 bases. CDR3 sequence: CASSQRGGPNTEAFF. The CDR3 coding sequence is TGTGCCAGCAGCCAGCGGGGAGGGCCGAACACTGAAGCTTTCTTT.

The chain joins TRBV19 to TRBJ2-7, with 11 bases fitting TRBD2. J was trimmed by 2 bases and V by 5 bases; bases with no gene match: 5. The CDR3 is 15 residues long. Germline V gene sequence: CDR1 LNHDA, CDR2 SQIVND (reference sequence). Here the CDR3 DNA reads TGTGCCAGTAGTCTCCTTAGCGGGGGGGCCTACGAGCAGTACTTC. It specifies CASSLLSGGAYEQYF. Full variable domain (missing parts from reference TRBV19 and TRBJ2-7): DGGITQSPKYLFRKEGQNVTLSCEQNLNHDAMYWYRQDPGQGLRLIYYSQIVNDFQKGDIAEGYSVSREKKESFPLTVTSAQKNPTAFYLCASSLLSGGAYEQYFGPGTRLTVT.

J is TRBJ2-1 and V is TRBV7-2; the D gene is possibly TRBD2 (6 bases). The length of the CDR3 is 16 residues. Germline lookup yields CDR1 SGHTA and CDR2 FQGNSA. V gave up 4 bases and J gave up 7 bases, with 20 bases separating them. The CDR3 DNA follows: TGTGCCAGCAGCTCCCAGGGAGCGGGTTTTGAGAATGAGCAGTTCTTC. It yields the protein CASSSQGAGFENEQFF.

The V call is TRBV5-1, the J call TRBJ2-3; no clear D. Trimming pared 4 bases from V and 6 bases from J, leaving 21 bases between. Germline-derived CDR1 and CDR2 are SGHRS and YFSETQ. This CDR3 comprises 16 residues. The CDR3 loop is CASSPTKTAIGDTQYF. CDR3 coding DNA: TGCGCCAGCAGCCCAACAAAGACTGCCATTGGGGATACGCAGTATTTT. The full variable domain, with the rest looked up from reference TRBV5-1 and TRBJ2-3, is KAGVTQTPRYLIKTRGQQVTLSCSPISGHRSVSWYQQTPGQGLQFLFEYFSETQRNKGNFPGRFSGRQFSNSRSEMNVSTLELGDSALYLCASSPTKTAIGDTQYFGPGTRLTVL.

The V and J genes are TRBV7-2 and TRBJ2-2; D not certain. The CDR3 loop spans 12 amino acids. Germline assignment: CDR1 SGHTA and CDR2 FQGNSA. V lost 4 bases and J lost 5, with 5 bases in between. The CDR3 region has the DNA TGTGCCAGCAGCTCTCCTACCGGGGAGCTGTTTTTT. It translates to CASSSPTGELFF.

The chain links TRBV19 to TRBJ1-5; 10 bases map to TRBD1. Germline CDR1 reads LNHDA; CDR2 reads SQIVND (reference sequence). V was pared by 4 bases and J by 3 bases, with 9 bases of the junction left unmatched. The CDR3 totals 17 residues. This CDR3 reads CASSRRQGASSNQPQHF. The CDR3 bases are TGTGCCAGTAGTAGACGACAGGGGGCATCTTCCAATCAGCCCCAGCATTTT.

Note on this clone: A read error may account for a junction end that differs from germline. The V gene is TRBV7-7, the J gene TRBJ2-3; tentative D call: TRBD1 (6 bases). Germline V gene sequence: CDR1 SSHAT, CDR2 FNYEAQ (reference sequence). The CDR3 length is 13 residues. CDR3 sequence (DNA): TGTGCTAGCAGTCCCAATACAGGGAGTACGCAGTATTTT. It encodes CASSPNTGSTQYF.

The V call is TRBV9, the J call TRBJ1-1; D perhaps matches TRBD1 (6 bases). Germline V CDR1 and CDR2: SGDLS, YYNGEE. Trimming left V 1 base short and J 0 bases short, with 7 bases between. The CDR3 consists of 14 residues. DNA for the CDR3: TGTGCCAGCAGCGTAACAGGGTTGAACACTGAAGCTTTCTTT. Translated, it gives CASSVTGLNTEAFF.

The chain combines TRBV28 with TRBJ1-4; the D gene is possibly TRBD1 (5 bases). V shed 6 bases and J shed 7 bases, with 6 bases lying between them. The CDR3 has 11 amino acids. The germline V gene encodes CDR1 MDHEN and CDR2 SYDVKM. The CDR3 DNA sequence: TGTGCCAGCAGGGGACGTGAAAAACTGTTTTTT. Translating gives CASRGREKLFF.

The chain is built from TRBV19 and TRBJ1-5; D possibly corresponds to TRBD1 (6 bases). This CDR3 region has 16 residues. Per germline, CDR1 LNHDA and CDR2 SQIVND (reference sequence). The V gene lost 5 bases and the J gene lost 0 bases, with 14 bases spanning the gap. Here the CDR3 DNA reads TGTGCCAGTAGTCGCCCACAGGGAAATAGCAATCAGCCCCAGCATTTT. It specifies CASSRPQGNSNQPQHF. Complete variable domain (other parts from reference TRBV19 and TRBJ1-5): DGGITQSPKYLFRKEGQNVTLSCEQNLNHDAMYWYRQDPGQGLRLIYYSQIVNDFQKGDIAEGYSVSREKKESFPLTVTSAQKNPTAFYLCASSRPQGNSNQPQHFGDGTRLSIL.

This chain connects TRBV4-1 to TRBJ2-3; D not certain. The V end was cut by 4 bases, the J end by 3 bases, with 5 bases between. Germline V CDR1 and CDR2: MGHRA, YSYEKL. The CDR3 has 12 amino acids. The DNA for the CDR3 is TGCGCCAGCAGCCCTATGACAGATACGCAGTATTTT. Translating it yields CASSPMTDTQYF.

This chain joins TRBV6-1 and TRBJ2-1; D may be TRBD1 (7 bases). Germline CDR1 MNHNS, CDR2 SASEGT. Trimming took off 0 bases at V and 6 bases at J, with 18 bases between the two ends. This CDR3 contains 17 residues. The CDR3 bases are TGTGCCAGCAGTGAAGCTGTAAGACAGGGAGGTAGCAATGAGCAGTTCTTC. It is translated as CASSEAVRQGGSNEQFF.

This chain joins TRBV5-1 and TRBJ1-4; TRBD1 aligns across 8 bases. This CDR3 spans 16 amino acids. J lost 0 bases, V lost 4 bases, and 5 bases had no gene match. Germline V gene lookup returns CDR1 SGHRS and CDR2 YFSETQ. CDR3 sequence (DNA): TGCGCCAGCAGCGCCGGGACAGGAACAACTAATGAAAAACTGTTTTTT. Residues: CASSAGTGTTNEKLFF. Using reference TRBV5-1 and TRBJ1-4 for the parts outside the CDR3, the full variable domain is KAGVTQTPRYLIKTRGQQVTLSCSPISGHRSVSWYQQTPGQGLQFLFEYFSETQRNKGNFPGRFSGRQFSNSRSEMNVSTLELGDSALYLCASSAGTGTTNEKLFFGSGTQLSVL.

The genes are TRBV7-9 and TRBJ1-2, with 7 bases matching TRBD1. V was clipped by 5 bases and J by 8 bases; unmatched bases: 8. Germline V gives CDR1 SEHNR, CDR2 FQNEAQ (reference sequence). This CDR3 spans 13 amino acids. CDR3: CASSPPRQGGYTF. The CDR3 coding sequence is TGTGCCAGCAGCCCCCCCCGACAGGGAGGCTACACCTTC.

This chain uses TRBV6-5 with TRBJ2-2; tentative D call: TRBD1 (6 bases). Germline V gene sequence: CDR1 MNHEY, CDR2 SVGAGI. The V end was cut by 5 bases, the J end by 6 bases, with 10 bases between. The CDR3 is made up of 13 amino acids. The CDR3 DNA reads as TGTGCCAGCAGTGGGGGCGTCGCCGGGGAGCTGTTTTTT. Protein product: CASSGGVAGELFF.

The chain couples TRBV18 to TRBJ2-2; possibly TRBD2 for D (5 bases). Between the trimmed V and J ends, which lost 2 bases and 4 bases, there was a span of 11 bases. Germline CDR1 KGHSH, CDR2 LQKENI. The CDR3 runs to 15 residues. CDR3 region: CASSPTERITGELFF. In DNA form, the CDR3 reads TGTGCCAGCTCACCAACCGAGCGGATCACCGGGGAGCTGTTTTTT.

This chain uses TRBV19 with TRBJ1-1, with a possible D match to TRBD1 (6 bases). Between the trimmed V and J ends, which lost 3 bases and 14 bases, there was a span of 13 bases. CDR3 length: 11 amino acids. From germline, CDR1 is LNHDA and CDR2 SQIVND (reference sequence). The chain's CDR3 is CASSMRQGRFF. DNA of the CDR3: TGTGCCAGTAGTATGAGGCAGGGGAGGTTCTTT.

The chain uses TRBV18 and TRBJ2-5; D not resolved. Germline loops: CDR1 KGHSH, CDR2 LQKENI. Trimming removed 5 bases from V and 1 base from J, with 8 bases in between. There are 13 residues in the CDR3. CDR3 coding DNA: TGTGCCAGCTCAGATACTCGCCAAGAGACCCAGTACTTC. Encoded protein: CASSDTRQETQYF.

The J gene is TRBJ2-1, the V gene TRBV18, with 8 bases that match TRBD2. This CDR3 spans 17 amino acids. With 3 bases clipped from V and 8 bases from J, the junction kept 15 bases outside the gene matches. Germline loops: CDR1 KGHSH, CDR2 LQKENI. The DNA of the CDR3 is TGTGCCAGCTCACCTAGGCTCAGCGGGAGTAACTCCGATGAGCAGTTCTTC. Its protein is CASSPRLSGSNSDEQFF.

This chain joins TRBV5-1 and TRBJ2-1; the D is unclear. The V end was cut by 1 base, the J end by 4 bases, with 0 bases between. Germline lookup yields CDR1 SGHRS and CDR2 YFSETQ. The CDR3 covers 11 residues. The CDR3 sequence is CASSLYNEQFF. DNA of the CDR3: TGCGCCAGCAGCTTGTACAATGAGCAGTTCTTC.

The sample holds a few counts of this clone. The chain joins TRBV27 to TRBJ2-2; TRBD1 matches at 7 bases. Trimming took 6 bases from V and 5 from J; bases not matched to a gene: 6. This CDR3 is 14 amino acids long. Germline CDR1 and CDR2: MNHEY and SMNVEV (reference sequence). The CDR3 sequence: CASRRTGGTGELFF. In DNA form, the CDR3 reads TGTGCCAGCAGGCGGACAGGTGGGACCGGGGAGCTGTTTTTT.